This T cell receptor beta chain was retrieved from a study of T cell responses to AZD1222 COVID-19 vaccine. This clone was detected only a few times. At one boundary the junction diverges from the germline segment, which might be a read error. The CDR3 runs 16 residues. Germline CDR1 reads SSHAT; CDR2 reads FNYEAQ (reference sequence). Assay used: immunoSEQ multiplex PCR; TCRdb lists only in-frame clones, some missing. The table includes 69,000 or so clones, approximately 90% detected once. The material sequenced was peripheral blood, taken 28 days after the second AZD1222 dose. This clonotype was sampled from an adult who received the AZD1222 COVID-19 vaccine. The V call is TRBV7-7, the J call TRBJ2-3, with a weak D call TRBD2 (6 bases). The CDR3 reads CASSLGSARESDTQYF. The CDR3 DNA is TGTGCTAGCAGCTTAGGTTCGGCTCGGGAGTCAGATACGCAGTATTTT.